This T cell receptor (beta chain) was documented in a study of blood T cells in healthy people across ages. The donors, aged about 6 to 100, were healthy Caucasians from Russia. Deletions cut 3 bases from V and 5 bases from J, with 15 bases between. The CDR3 is 14 amino acids. From germline, CDR1 is GTSNPN and CDR2 SVGIG (reference sequence). It was with a sample-barcoded 5' primer and a J-beta primer mix that a second PCR of roughly 7 to 12 cycles was run. TCRdb processed the 5' RACE reads anew with MiXCR; each CDR3 protein has one entry. This sample has about 1.6 million distinct CDR3 sequences, with almost 35% found just once. As concerns this clonotype: Its antigen is not identified.

Study-wide findings and caveats: TCR beta diversity per million T cells fell roughly linearly with age. Higher diversity and more naive CD4+ cells were features of long-lived donors, compared to aged donors. Unsorted PBMC input precluded a conclusive naive versus antigen-experienced comparison.

The sequence came from a woman under 40 in good health. Sequencing used blood. The V and J genes are TRBV30 and TRBJ2-3; D is unclear. The CDR3: CAWSVYRFRDTQYF. CDR3 nucleotides: TGTGCCTGGAGCGTCTATCGTTTTCGAGATACGCAGTATTTT.